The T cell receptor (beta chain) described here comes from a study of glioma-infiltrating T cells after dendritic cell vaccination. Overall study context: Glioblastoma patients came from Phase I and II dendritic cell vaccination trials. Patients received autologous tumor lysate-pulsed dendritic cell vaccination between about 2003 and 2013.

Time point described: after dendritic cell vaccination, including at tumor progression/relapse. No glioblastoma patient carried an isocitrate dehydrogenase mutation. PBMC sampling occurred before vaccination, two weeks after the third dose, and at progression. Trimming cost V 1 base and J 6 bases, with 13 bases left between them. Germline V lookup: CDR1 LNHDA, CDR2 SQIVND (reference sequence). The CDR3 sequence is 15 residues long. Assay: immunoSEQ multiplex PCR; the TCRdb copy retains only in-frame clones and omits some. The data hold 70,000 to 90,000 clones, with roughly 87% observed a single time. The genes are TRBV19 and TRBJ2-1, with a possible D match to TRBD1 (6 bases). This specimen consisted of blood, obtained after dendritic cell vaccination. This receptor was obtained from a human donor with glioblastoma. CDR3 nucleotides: TGTGCCAGTAGTATAGGGACAGCTCGGCGCAATGAGCAGTTCTTC. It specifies CASSIGTARRNEQFF.